This TCR beta chain was obtained from a study of blood T cell repertoires in COVID-19. Germline V CDR1 and CDR2: SGHRS, YFSETQ. The V segment lost 0 bases and the J segment 0 bases; nucleotides outside the gene matches: 9. This CDR3 is 18 amino acids long. Seattle participants joined during active infection and were tracked over time. As handled by the study authors: Amplification of reference gene primers was used by the study to estimate nucleated cell counts. Measured with immunoSEQ multiplex PCR; TCRdb has only the in-frame clones, and not every one. The V and J calls and clone size come from that table; D and trimming were worked out from the DNA. The data contain 200,000 or so clones, around 81% of them singletons.

Sequenced sample: peripheral blood. The chain uses TRBV5-1 and TRBJ1-1; 9 bases align to TRBD1. The receptor was derived from an elderly woman with COVID-19, enrolled during active disease. The CDR3 bases are TGCGCCAGCAGCTTGGAGGGGACAGGGAGCCCCATGAACACTGAAGCTTTCTTT. Its protein product is CASSLEGTGSPMNTEAFF.